These 32 T cell receptor beta chains originate from one sample sequenced in a study of T cells in Graves' hyperthyroidism and ophthalmopathy. RNA transcripts provided the source from which TCR beta CDR3 regions were amplified. Initially, a first-round RT-PCR of the TCR CDR3 employed the HTBI primer set. Via MiXCR, TCRdb re-called the multiplex PCR reads, giving one row per CDR3 protein. The sample lists fewer than 450,000 distinct CDR3 sequences, less than 20% seen once, with 40% in the top ten. Input material: blood. The receptors were sampled from a man aged 18 to 35 with Graves' ophthalmopathy.

This clonotype was picked up many times. The J gene is TRBJ2-3, the V gene TRBV2; TRBD2 aligns across 7 bases. Trimming at V came to 4 bases and at J to 0 bases, leaving 1 base not matched to a gene. The CDR3 is 14 residues long. The germline CDR1 and CDR2 sequences are SNHLY and FYNNEI. CDR3 protein: CASSVGGSTDTQYF. CDR3 DNA: TGTGCCAGCAGTGTGGGGGGGAGCACAGATACGCAGTATTTT. Full variable domain (outside the CDR3, taken from reference TRBV2 and TRBJ2-3): EPEVTQTPSHQVTQMGQEVILRCVPISNHLYFYWYRQILGQKVEFLVSFYNNEISEKSEIFDDQFSVERPDGSNFTLKIRSTKLEDSAMYFCASSVGGSTDTQYFGPGTRLTVL.

This chain uses TRBV10-3 with TRBJ2-5; D is perhaps TRBD1 or TRBD2 (5 bases each). This CDR3 spans 13 amino acids. V was trimmed by 7 bases and J by 5 bases, leaving 14 bases between them. Germline V gene sequence: CDR1 ENHRY, CDR2 SYGVKD. The CDR3 DNA reads as TGTGCCATCAAAGGGTCAGAGGGGGAGACCCAGTACTTC. It specifies CAIKGSEGETQYF.

This clonotype was counted many times. The chain carries TRBV5-1 and TRBJ1-4; 9 bases are shared with TRBD1. This CDR3 is built from 16 residues. Looked up from germline, CDR1 is SGHRS and CDR2 is YFSETQ. The J segment lost 3 bases and the V segment lost 4 bases, leaving 7 bases of the junction unmatched. Here the CDR3 DNA reads TGCGCCAGCAGCGCCGACAGGGGGAAGTCTAATGAAAAACTGTTTTTT. Translating gives CASSADRGKSNEKLFF.

A remark on this clonotype: A much larger clone sits a single nucleotide away, making a read error possible. This sequence joins TRBV7-9 and TRBJ1-2; tentatively, D is TRBD1 (6 bases). The CDR3 is 16 residues long. The V end was cut by 5 bases, the J end by 2 bases, with 18 bases between. Germline loops: CDR1 SEHNR, CDR2 FQNEAQ (reference sequence). CDR3 in DNA: TGTGCCAGCAGCACCGAACGTACAGGGCTAAACTATGGCTACACCTTC. Translated, it gives CASSTERTGLNYGYTF. The full variable domain, rest sourced from reference TRBV7-9 and TRBJ1-2, is DTGVSQNPRHKITKRGQNVTFRCDPISEHNRLYWYRQTLGQGPEFLTYFQNEAQLEKSRLLSDRFSAERPKGSFSTLEIQRTEQGDSAMYLCASSTERTGLNYGYTFGSGTRLTVV.

This rearrangement joins TRBV5-1 to TRBJ1-4; D unresolved. Trimming left V 4 bases short and J 0 bases short, with 7 bases between. Per the germline V gene, CDR1 is SGHRS and CDR2 is YFSETQ. This CDR3 comprises 14 residues. The chain's CDR3 is CASSPTTTNEKLFF. CDR3 nucleotide sequence: TGCGCCAGCAGCCCAACTACAACTAATGAAAAACTGTTTTTT. Variable domain in full (rest from reference TRBV5-1 and TRBJ1-4): KAGVTQTPRYLIKTRGQQVTLSCSPISGHRSVSWYQQTPGQGLQFLFEYFSETQRNKGNFPGRFSGRQFSNSRSEMNVSTLELGDSALYLCASSPTTTNEKLFFGSGTQLSVL.

Ten or more counts support this clonotype. V usage is TRBV24-1 and J usage is TRBJ1-3; no clear D gene. This CDR3 is built from 11 residues. Germline CDR1 KGHDR, CDR2 SFDVKD. CDR3 coding DNA: TGTGCAGTAGGGTCTGGAAACACCATATATTTT. This encodes CAVGSGNTIYF.

This chain connects TRBV13 to TRBJ2-7, with D tentatively TRBD1 or TRBD2 (7 bases each). Germline V lookup: CDR1 PRHDT, CDR2 FYEKMQ (reference sequence). This CDR3 region has 20 residues. Trimming shortened V by 5 bases and J by 2 bases, and 31 bases separated the two germline ends. The CDR3 loop reads CASSPLGGDSGTPPTYEQYF. Here the CDR3 DNA reads TGTGCCAGCAGCCCCCTCGGTGGGGACAGCGGGACTCCGCCTACCTACGAGCAGTACTTC.

Here the CDR3 reads CASSSFRDGPYEQYF. For the CDR3, the DNA is TGTGCCAGCAGCTCCTTCCGGGACGGACCCTACGAGCAGTACTTC. The chain has TRBV25-1 and TRBJ2-7; D could derive from TRBD1 or TRBD2 (5 bases each). V lost 6 bases to trimming and J lost 2 bases, with 17 bases between them. This CDR3 comprises 15 residues. Germline loops: CDR1 MGHDK, CDR2 SYGVNS.

In its sample, this clonotype was seen a few times. Given a much more abundant clone one base away, this may be a read error. The chain combines TRBV18 with TRBJ2-1; maybe TRBD1 (6 bases). The CDR3 sequence is 14 residues long. Germline CDR1 and CDR2: KGHSH and LQKENI. The CDR3 DNA is TGTGCCAGCCCACCAAGGGGGAATTACAATGAGCAGTTCTTC. It yields the protein CASPPRGNYNEQFF.

This clonotype was seen many times. The rearrangement uses TRBV7-8 and TRBJ1-5; maybe TRBD1 (6 bases). Per germline, CDR1 SGHVS and CDR2 FQNEAQ. This CDR3 spans 15 amino acids. The ends were cut back, 0 bases at V and 2 bases at J, with 8 bases in the middle. The CDR3 DNA sequence: TGTGCCAGCAGCTTAGCGAGGGGGGGCAATCAGCCCCAGCATTTT. Its translation is CASSLARGGNQPQHF.

This clonotype was seen repeatedly, ten times or more. This sequence joins TRBV28 and TRBJ2-2; D possibly uses TRBD1 or TRBD2 (5 bases each). The CDR3 contains 17 residues. With 6 bases removed from V and 4 bases from J, the gap between germline ends came to 21 bases. Germline V gene sequence: CDR1 MDHEN, CDR2 SYDVKM. The CDR3: CASSSLRDDRATGELFF. Written as DNA, the CDR3 is TGTGCCAGCAGCTCCCTCCGGGACGATAGGGCCACCGGGGAGCTGTTTTTT.

The chain employs TRBV6-1 and TRBJ1-1; D gene uncertain. Germline V gene lookup returns CDR1 MNHNS and CDR2 SASEGT. The V gene lost 3 bases and the J gene lost 1 base, with 12 bases spanning the gap. The CDR3 covers 15 residues. The DNA of the CDR3 is TGTGCCAGCAGTGACACCTATCAGACGAACACTGAAGCTTTCTTT. Its translation is CASSDTYQTNTEAFF.

The CDR3 nucleotides read TGTGCCAGCAGGCAGGGTCGATTTGGCTACACCTTC. Translating it yields CASRQGRFGYTF. V is TRBV6-1 and J is TRBJ1-2; the D gene is possibly TRBD1 (5 bases). V lost 6 bases and J lost 7, with 12 bases in between. The CDR3 spans 12 residues. The germline gives CDR1 MNHNS, CDR2 SASEGT.

This clonotype has a count of ten or more. V and J are TRBV12-3 or TRBV12-4 and TRBJ2-3, with D perhaps TRBD2 (6 bases). Trimming pared 5 bases from V and 8 bases from J, leaving 8 bases between. CDR3 length: 11 amino acids. In nucleotides, the CDR3 is TGTGCCAGCAGTCCGGGACTTACGCAGTATTTT. Protein sequence: CASSPGLTQYF.

The chain carries TRBV19 and TRBJ1-3; tentative D call: TRBD1 (5 bases). The germline V and J ends were trimmed by 2 bases and 0 bases, with 14 bases remaining between them. CDR1 is LNHDA, CDR2 SQIVND, per germline (reference sequence). The CDR3 covers 17 residues. DNA for the CDR3: TGTGCCAGTAGTATACTCCGCGGGGCTGACTCTGGAAACACCATATATTTT. Residues: CASSILRGADSGNTIYF.

In this sample, this clonotype turned up a few times. The rearrangement uses TRBV13 and TRBJ1-4; D perhaps matches TRBD1 (5 bases). The ends were cut back, 4 bases at V and 10 bases at J, with 16 bases in the middle. Germline CDR1 reads PRHDT; CDR2 reads FYEKMQ (reference sequence). The CDR3 has 14 amino acids. CDR3 residues: CASSSGLRRRKLFF. The CDR3 region has the DNA TGTGCCAGCAGCTCGGGACTCAGGCGCAGAAAACTGTTTTTT.

This clonotype was observed at least ten times. The chain couples TRBV28 to TRBJ2-1; D is perhaps TRBD1 or TRBD2 (5 bases each). The CDR3 spans 15 residues. Germline V gene data show CDR1 as MDHEN and CDR2 as SYDVKM. The V end was cut by 7 bases, the J end by 0 bases, with 13 bases between. The CDR3 spells CASTVPGGSYNEQFF. CDR3 bases: TGTGCCAGCACCGTACCTGGGGGCTCCTACAATGAGCAGTTCTTC. The entire variable domain, with the rest obtained from reference TRBV28 and TRBJ2-1, is as follows: DVKVTQSSRYLVKRTGEKVFLECVQDMDHENMFWYRQDPGLGLRLIYFSYDVKMKEKGDIPEGYSVSREKKERFSLILESASTNQTSMYLCASTVPGGSYNEQFFGPGTRLTVL.

This clonotype was detected ten times or more. The gene calls are TRBV27 and TRBJ1-2, with 9 bases lining up with TRBD1. There are 16 residues in the CDR3. Unmatched junction bases numbered 5, after V lost 3 bases and J lost 0 bases. From germline, CDR1 is MNHEY and CDR2 SMNVEV (reference sequence). The CDR3 DNA reads TGTGCCAGCAGTTTCGGGACAGGGTGGGCTAACTATGGCTACACCTTC. Translated: CASSFGTGWANYGYTF.

This clonotype was seen a few times. The rearrangement joins TRBV10-2 to TRBJ2-1; tentative D call: TRBD2 (7 bases). CDR1 and CDR2 from the germline V gene are WSHSY and SAAADI. V was clipped by 4 bases and J by 5 bases, with 21 bases between them. This CDR3 has 17 amino acids. In DNA, the CDR3 is TGCGCCAGCAGTGTTCGGGTTCTACAGGGAGGGGACAATGAGCAGTTCTTC. Residues: CASSVRVLQGGDNEQFF.

This clonotype has a count of ten or more. The chain is built from TRBV6-2 or TRBV6-3 and TRBJ2-7; tentatively, D is TRBD1 or TRBD2 (5 bases each). V gave up 9 bases and J gave up 6 bases, with 18 bases separating them. This CDR3 has 13 amino acids. Germline CDR1 is MNHEY and CDR2 is SVGEGT. This CDR3 reads CASTHGTSFEQYF. Here the CDR3 DNA reads TGTGCCAGTACTCACGGGACGTCTTTCGAGCAGTACTTC.

The V and J genes are TRBV13 and TRBJ2-7; 8 nucleotides agree with TRBD2. Losses at the gene ends were 3 bases for V and 3 bases for J; bases not matched to a gene: 4. CDR1 and CDR2 from the germline V gene are PRHDT and FYEKMQ (reference sequence). This CDR3 comprises 14 residues. CDR3 sequence: CASSFGGGFYEQYF. CDR3 nucleotide sequence: TGTGCCAGCAGCTTCGGGGGGGGGTTCTACGAGCAGTACTTC.

This clonotype has a handful of counts. The chain employs TRBV12-3 or TRBV12-4 and TRBJ1-5; D remains unclear. Trimming pared 8 bases from V and 0 bases from J, leaving 26 bases between. This CDR3 contains 19 residues. Here the CDR3 reads CASSSVPGVFQNSNQPQHF. The DNA for the CDR3 is TGTGCCAGCTCATCGGTTCCCGGGGTGTTCCAGAATAGCAATCAGCCCCAGCATTTT.

This clonotype was recorded a few times. J is TRBJ2-1 and V is TRBV19, with D maybe TRBD1 (6 bases). The CDR3 has 14 amino acids. Looked up from germline, CDR1 is LNHDA and CDR2 is SQIVND (reference sequence). Trimming cost V 3 bases and J 7 bases, with 13 bases left between them. The CDR3 DNA reads as TGTGCCAGTAGTATGGGCAGGGGCGAAAATGAGCAGTTCTTC. It yields the protein CASSMGRGENEQFF.

This chain uses TRBV6-1 with TRBJ2-5; D is perhaps TRBD1 (6 bases). CDR3 size: 14 residues. Trimming took 6 bases from V and 4 from J, leaving 15 bases between them. Germline V lookup: CDR1 MNHNS, CDR2 SASEGT. The CDR3 DNA is TGTGCCAGCAGAACCCCCCAGGGGAGAGAGACCCAGTACTTC. Protein: CASRTPQGRETQYF.

Ten or more counts support this clonotype. This chain joins TRBV12-3 or TRBV12-4 and TRBJ1-2; D remains ambiguous. This CDR3 spans 12 amino acids. V was cut by 6 bases and J by 5 bases, with 10 bases left in between. The CDR3: CASSPSLYGYTF. As DNA, the CDR3 is TGTGCCAGCAGCCCGTCCTTGTATGGCTACACCTTC.

This clonotype occurred a few times. V usage is TRBV6-1 and J usage is TRBJ2-3; 9 positions agree with TRBD2. The CDR3 consists of 16 residues. CDR1 is MNHNS and CDR2 is SASEGT in the germline V gene. The V gene end was trimmed by 5 bases and the J gene end by 6 bases; junction bases not matched to a gene: 12. The CDR3 reads CASSIPGGGAGDTQYF. In DNA, the CDR3 is TGTGCCAGCAGTATCCCTGGCGGGGGGGCGGGGGATACGCAGTATTTT.

The sample holds a few counts of this clonotype. This chain links TRBV18 with TRBJ2-5; 9 bases agree with TRBD2. The junction had 10 bases not matched to a gene; V was cut back by 3 bases and J by 5 bases. This CDR3 region has 16 residues. Looked up from germline, CDR1 is KGHSH and CDR2 is LQKENI. The CDR3 region is CASSPTASGERETQYF. The DNA of the CDR3 is TGTGCCAGCTCACCGACCGCTAGCGGGGAGAGGGAGACCCAGTACTTC.

This clonotype was seen at least ten times. The chain is built from TRBV3-1 and TRBJ2-7; unclear D gene. Germline V gene sequence: CDR1 LGHDT, CDR2 YNNKEL (reference sequence). This CDR3 contains 14 residues. V was cut by 0 bases and J by 2 bases, with 8 bases left in between. The CDR3 nucleotides read TGTGCCAGCAGCCAAGACCCACAGACCTACGAGCAGTACTTC. This translates into CASSQDPQTYEQYF.

This clonotype was seen only a few times. The rearrangement uses TRBV19 and TRBJ2-3, with a weak D call TRBD1 (5 bases). This CDR3 is built from 15 residues. V lost 5 bases to trimming and J lost 1 base, with 13 bases between them. Germline V gives CDR1 LNHDA, CDR2 SQIVND (reference sequence). CDR3 sequence (DNA): TGTGCCAGTAGTGAGTGGGGCCGTCGCACAGATACGCAGTATTTT. This sequence encodes CASSEWGRRTDTQYF.

This clonotype was seen at least ten times. The J gene is TRBJ2-7, the V gene TRBV7-8, with D possibly being TRBD1 or TRBD2 (5 bases each). Deletions cut 2 bases from V and 0 bases from J, with 11 bases between. The germline V gene encodes CDR1 SGHVS and CDR2 FQNEAQ. This CDR3 has 15 residues. CDR3 sequence reads: CASSLFGTLSYEQYF. CDR3 DNA: TGTGCCAGCAGCTTATTCGGGACCCTCTCCTACGAGCAGTACTTC.

The chain joins TRBV5-6 to TRBJ1-2, with a tentative D call TRBD1 (5 bases). The CDR3 spans 13 residues. V gave up 6 bases and J gave up 8 bases, with 17 bases separating them. Germline CDR1 SGHDT, CDR2 YYEEEE. The CDR3 loop reads CASTIGGTRGYTF. As DNA, the CDR3 is TGTGCCAGCACCATTGGGGGGACTCGCGGCTACACCTTC.

In its sample, this clonotype was seen many times. The chain combines TRBV2 with TRBJ1-6; D is possibly TRBD1 (5 bases). The CDR3 sequence is 13 residues long. CDR1 is SNHLY and CDR2 is FYNNEI in the germline V gene. V was cut by 7 bases and J by 10 bases, with 14 bases left in between. CDR3 residues: CASNPGRDSPLHF. DNA of the CDR3: TGTGCCAGCAATCCGGGCAGGGACTCACCCCTCCACTTT.